This TCR beta chain was sequenced in a study of blood T cell repertoires in COVID-19. Concerning this clone: The same CDR3 arises from other DNA sequences in this sample as well.

The CDR3 has 15 amino acids. Per germline, CDR1 SGHTA and CDR2 FQGNSA. V was clipped by 1 base and J by 6 bases; unmatched bases: 0. Clones were read by immunoSEQ multiplex PCR, and TCRdb kept only the in-frame ones, dropping some. This repertoire shows around 250,000 clones, under 90% found once; its top ten account for 2.5% to 3.5%. The clonotype originates from a woman aged 18-29 years with acute or convalescent COVID-19. The V call is TRBV7-2, the J call TRBJ2-1; 13 bases agree with TRBD2. The material sequenced was peripheral blood. CDR3 sequence reads: CASSLGLAGGNEQFF. Here the CDR3 DNA reads TGTGCCAGCAGCTTAGGACTAGCGGGAGGCAATGAGCAGTTCTTC.